This TCR beta chain emerged from a study of blood T cell repertoires in COVID-19. Study as a whole: Collection of acute and convalescent COVID-19 samples took place in the United States, Italy and Spain.

The repertoire was sequenced with immunoSEQ multiplex PCR; TCRdb's copy has only in-frame clones and lacks some. The sample lists roughly 280,000 clones; about nine tenths were seen once. This clonotype originated in a woman aged 45-65 years who had recovered from COVID-19. Sequencing was carried out using PBMCs or T cells enriched from blood (not recorded which).

Here the CDR3 DNA reads TGTGCCAGCAGCCTTAGCGGGCACACCGGGGAGCTGTTTTTT. The encoded protein is CASSLSGHTGELFF. The rearrangement links TRBV7-2 to TRBJ2-2; TRBD2 matches 7 bases. The V gene's germline CDR1 is SGHTA and CDR2 FQGNSA. Trimming took 5 bases from V and 3 from J; bases not matched to a gene: 3. This CDR3 is built from 14 residues.